A selection of T cell receptor beta chains follows, all from one sample in a study of CXCR3-negative and CXCR3-positive naive CD8 T cells. With the 5' RACE reads reprocessed, TCRdb shows one record per CDR3 protein and no DNA. This specimen shows about 23,000 distinct CDR3 sequences; the ten leading clones hold more than 15%. Sequenced material: memory CD8+ T cells from blood. These receptors all come from a human donor in good health. Some clones in this sample may be carry-over from other donors' samples. The CDR3 runs from the conserved cysteine through the conserved F or W.

TRBJ2-7	TRBV7-9	CASSHSPTGSYEQYF
TRBJ1-2	TRBV9	CASTLSPDGRSRGYTF
TRBJ2-2	TRBV7-3	CASSQSGPGELFF
TRBJ2-7	TRBV28	CASTPDRDYEQYF
TRBJ2-1	TRBV7-9	CASSPRLGNEQFF
TRBJ1-2	TRBV7-2	CASNLVYPGGDGYTF
TRBJ2-7	TRBV20-1	CSARDHQRTSGVPLYYEQYF
TRBJ2-7	TRBV7-6	CASSEGQGMDEQYF
TRBJ2-5	TRBV29-1	CSVEGGSLVGETQYF
TRBJ2-5	TRBV29-1	CSARTKSRETQYF
TRBJ2-5	TRBV7-6	CASSPREGRLETQYF
TRBJ2-7	TRBV7-2	CASSLIGTAYEQYF
TRBJ1-1	TRBV23-1	CASSQSSGATEAFF
TRBJ2-1	TRBV6-2/TRBV6-3	CASSERTGFNEQFF
TRBJ2-2	TRBV9	CASSDHTGELFF
TRBJ2-7	TRBV29-1	CSVEDERNDSYEQYF
TRBJ2-2	TRBV10-3	CAMTPGQGSGELFF
TRBJ2-7	TRBV29-1	CSVEDSAIYEQYF
TRBJ2-6	TRBV20-1	CSASRRAGSGANVLTF
TRBJ1-5	TRBV28	CASGASNQPQHF
TRBJ2-5	TRBV28	CASSLLRGWETQYF
TRBJ1-2	TRBV4-3	CASSRTGLDGYTF
TRBJ2-3	TRBV29-1	CSVELLSTRDTQYF
TRBJ2-7	TRBV29-1	CSVILEGYEQYF
TRBJ2-5	TRBV20-1	CSARVVDRGLETQYF
TRBJ2-7	TRBV14	CASSHVQGATYEQYF
TRBJ2-3	TRBV7-2	CASSLAYGQSTDTQYF
TRBJ1-5	TRBV20-1	CSARAPKGISNQPQHF
TRBJ2-7	TRBV6-6	CASSYANEQYF